A single TCR beta chain is shown here with its context. The data originate from a study of blood T cell repertoires in COVID-19. Study information: The United States, Italy and Spain were the sources of the acute and convalescent COVID-19 samples.

In the authors' methods: Counts of nucleated cells, estimated from reference gene primer amplification, were obtained. Sequenced by immunoSEQ multiplex PCR; TCRdb stores in-frame clones only, minus some. That table supplies the V and J calls and clone size; D and trimming were determined from the DNA. The sample holds 250,000 or so clones, 86% seen once. The cohort comprised adults aged roughly 18 to 90 years residing in under 30 US areas. Cohorts were based on clinical histories the participants reported. Losses at the gene ends were 4 bases for V and 0 bases for J; bases not matched to a gene: 8. Per the germline V gene, CDR1 is SGHNT and CDR2 is YYREEE (reference sequence). The CDR3 is 16 amino acids.

The sample consisted of PBMCs or T cells enriched from blood (not recorded which). The receptor was isolated from a middle-aged man who had recovered from COVID-19. This rearrangement joins TRBV5-4 to TRBJ2-7, with 9 bases lining up with TRBD1. CDR3 loop: CASSDGDRVISYEQYF. The CDR3 bases are TGTGCCAGCAGCGACGGGGACAGGGTCATCTCCTACGAGCAGTACTTC.